Below are 11 T cell receptor beta chains sequenced from a single sample in a study of T cells in women clearing cervical HPV infection. Sequencing used immunoSEQ multiplex PCR; TCRdb keeps in-frame clones, though not all of them. The clone table shows about 48,000 clones, with the ten largest holding 1.5% to 2%. Material for sequencing was blood buffy coat. All receptors come from a woman between 18 and 70 years old with a cervical HPV16 infection that either progressed to CIN3+ or cleared (not recorded which).

As regards this clone: The observed sequence ends 3 residues before the CDR3 terminus, with the missing tail filled in from the germline J gene. The gene calls are TRBV19 and TRBJ1-1, with D maybe TRBD1 (5 bases). V lost 6 bases, J lost 0 bases, and 8 bases lay in between. Germline CDR1 reads LNHDA; CDR2 reads SQIVND (reference sequence). The CDR3 totals 13 residues. CDR3 DNA (partial): TGTGCCAGTAGAGACAGATTGAACACTGAA. This sequence encodes CASRDRLNTE. The entire CDR3 is CASRDRLNTEAFF.

As concerns this clone: The read terminates 3 residues before the CDR3 end, so the remaining end is supplied by the germline J gene. This rearrangement joins TRBV28 to TRBJ1-4; no clear D gene. This CDR3 comprises 12 residues. CDR1 MDHEN and CDR2 SYDVKM come from the germline V gene. Trimming took 2 bases from V and 7 from J, leaving 5 bases between them. The sequenced part of the CDR3 DNA is TGTGCCAGCAGTTTACAGTCTGAAAAA. This sequence encodes CASSLQSEK. The CDR3 in its entirety is CASSLQSEKLFF.

Concerning this clone: The CDR3 end is not reached by the read, which stops 3 residues before it; the germline J gene fills it in. The chain uses TRBV19 and TRBJ2-1; 8 nucleotides agree with TRBD2. Germline loops: CDR1 LNHDA, CDR2 SQIVND (reference sequence). The CDR3 is made up of 13 amino acids. V dropped 10 bases and J dropped 7; count of bases not matched to a gene: 9. The chain's CDR3 is CATGTRARNEQFF. Incomplete CDR3 DNA: TGTGCCACCGGGACTAGAGCTCGTAATGAG.

About this clone itself: The read halts 3 residues ahead of the CDR3 end, with the missing end drawn from the germline J gene. This sequence joins TRBV20-1 and TRBJ2-2; 8 positions agree with TRBD2. The germline CDR1 and CDR2 sequences are DFQATT and SNEGSKA (reference sequence). Trimming at V came to 4 bases and at J to 3 bases, leaving 7 bases not matched to a gene. The length of the CDR3 is 15 residues. CDR3 bases read: TGCAGTGCTACCCGGCTAGCGGGCTACACCGGGGAG. Translated: CSATRLAGYTGE. The full CDR3 protein is CSATRLAGYTGELFF.

As regards this clone: The sequence runs out 3 residues before the end of the CDR3; the remainder is reconstructed from the germline J gene. The V and J genes are TRBV5-3 and TRBJ1-5, with 8 positions matching TRBD1. TRBV5-3 is assigned to the ORF class and has an uncertain function. The CDR3 length is 15 residues. V was clipped by 2 bases and J by 7 bases; unmatched bases: 8. CDR3 amino acids: CARSFRGQVYQPQHF. CDR3 DNA (partial): TGTGCCAGAAGCTTTCGGGGACAGGTATACCAGCCC.

A remark on this clone: The CDR3 end is not reached by the read, which stops 3 residues before it; the germline J gene fills it in. The V call is TRBV10-2, the J call TRBJ1-5; a weak D match, TRBD1 (5 bases). This CDR3 comprises 14 residues. CDR1 and CDR2 from the germline V gene are WSHSY and SAAADI. Trimming cost V 4 bases and J 2 bases, with 9 bases left between them. CDR3 bases read: TGCGCCAGCAGTGGTATAGGGGGCAATCAGCCC. It specifies CASSGIGGNQP. The CDR3 in its entirety is CASSGIGGNQPQHF.

In the case of this clone: The DNA ends 3 residues before the CDR3 does, and the rest of the CDR3 is filled in from the germline J gene. The genes are TRBV19 and TRBJ1-2; 7 bases are a match to TRBD1. The trim removed 3 bases at V and 4 bases at J, leaving 8 bases unmatched. Germline values: CDR1 LNHDA, CDR2 SQIVND (reference sequence). There are 15 residues in the CDR3. CDR3 DNA (partial): TGTGCCAGTAGTATCGGACAGGCGGAGGGCTATGGC. This translates into CASSIGQAEGYG. The whole CDR3 protein reads CASSIGQAEGYGYTF.

In the case of this clone: The CDR3 goes on 3 residues after the read ends, and that part is filled in from the germline J gene. The chain uses TRBV20-1 and TRBJ2-3; 11 positions match TRBD1. Germline V CDR1 and CDR2: DFQATT, SNEGSKA (reference sequence). The CDR3 has 12 amino acids. The CDR3 is CSASRDRGTQYF. The part of the CDR3 DNA that was read is TGCAGTGCTAGCCGGGACAGGGGGACG.

As to this clone: The sequenced fragment ends 3 residues before the CDR3 boundary, so the rest is inferred from the germline J gene. The chain employs TRBV5-6 and TRBJ1-1; a possible D gene is TRBD1 (6 bases). With 4 bases removed from V and 0 bases from J, the gap between germline ends came to 10 bases. The CDR3 totals 14 residues. The germline CDR1 and CDR2 sequences are SGHDT and YYEEEE. CDR3 amino acids: CASSRGWMNTEAFF. Incomplete CDR3 DNA: TGTGCCAGCAGCAGGGGGTGGATGAACACTGAA.

To note about this clone: Read data end 3 residues before the CDR3 end; the end is taken from the germline J gene. This rearrangement joins TRBV5-6 to TRBJ1-6; D possibly corresponds to TRBD1 (6 bases). V lost 2 bases, J lost 10 bases, and 13 bases lay in between. This CDR3 spans 14 amino acids. Germline values: CDR1 SGHDT, CDR2 YYEEEE. CDR3 DNA, as far as it was read: TGTGCCAGCAGCTTAGGGGGTGTAGGCTCACCC. This gives the protein CASSLGGVGSP. The full-length CDR3 reads as CASSLGGVGSPLHF. The whole variable domain, remainder taken from reference TRBV5-6 and TRBJ1-6, is DAGVTQSPTHLIKTRGQQVTLRCSPKSGHDTVSWYQQALGQGPQFIFQYYEEEERQRGNFPDRFSGHQFPNYSSELNVNALLLGDSALYLCASSLGGVGSPLHFGNGTRLTVT.

As concerns this clone: The sequence runs out 3 residues before the end of the CDR3; the remainder is reconstructed from the germline J gene. This sequence joins TRBV6-1 and TRBJ1-1, with 8 bases identical to TRBD1. Germline V gene sequence: CDR1 MNHNS, CDR2 SASEGT. V was pared by 3 bases and J by 2 bases, with 5 bases of the junction left unmatched. CDR3 length: 15 amino acids. CDR3 loop: CASSEDRAPNTEAFF. The sequenced part of the CDR3 DNA is TGTGCCAGCAGTGAGGACAGGGCCCCTAACACTGAA.